Presented here are 29 T cell receptor beta chains from one specimen sequenced in a study of vaccination effects on CD4 cells after COVID-19. For these TCRs, the target antigens are not known. The protocol was immunoSEQ multiplex PCR, while the TCRdb copy is restricted to in-frame clones and leaves out a portion. The sample holds 24,000 or so clones; 69% are singletons and the top ten take almost 8.5%. With the ViraFEST assay, the study expanded antigen-specific CD4+ T cells using viral peptide pools, then sequenced them. Cells that had been cultured for 10 days were the source of isolated CD4+ T cells. All study participants received two doses of BNT162b2 or mRNA-1273 vaccine. The material sequenced was CD4+ T cells from PBMCs cultured with SARS-CoV-2 spike peptides, taken after COVID-19 vaccination. All receptors derive from a human donor who received a COVID-19 vaccine.

V is TRBV5-4 and J is TRBJ1-3; the match to TRBD1 covers 7 bases. The CDR3 length is 16 residues. Germline V gives CDR1 SGHNT, CDR2 YYREEE (reference sequence). The ends lost 0 bases at V and 0 bases at J; junction bases unmatched: 3. As DNA, the CDR3 is TGTGCCAGCAGCTTGGAGGGGGCTAACTCTGGAAACACCATATATTTT. Protein sequence: CASSLEGANSGNTIYF.

This chain joins TRBV5-1 and TRBJ2-5; D perhaps matches TRBD1 (8 bases). V was shortened by 4 bases and J by 1 base, with 29 bases between the two germline ends. CDR1 is SGHRS and CDR2 is YFSETQ in the germline V gene. This CDR3 has 20 residues. The DNA for the CDR3 is TGCGCCAGCAGCACGGGAGGTAGGACAGGGCGTATTATGGCCCAAGAGACCCAGTACTTC. Its translation is CASSTGGRTGRIMAQETQYF.

This clone was counted a few times. This sequence joins TRBV6-5 and TRBJ1-6; 7 nucleotides match TRBD1. Unmatched junction bases numbered 6, after V lost 0 bases and J lost 10 bases. CDR3 length: 15 amino acids. The V gene's germline CDR1 is MNHEY and CDR2 SVGAGI. In DNA form, the CDR3 reads TGTGCCAGCAGTTACTCAGACCAGGGGGACTCACCCCTCCACTTT. It translates to CASSYSDQGDSPLHF.

This clone has a single count. The chain recombines TRBV6-4 with TRBJ2-3; D possibly corresponds to TRBD2 (5 bases). CDR1 and CDR2 (germline): MRHNA, SNTAGT. Trimming left V 1 base short and J 6 bases short, with 17 bases between. This CDR3 has 16 amino acids. In DNA, the CDR3 is TGTGCCAGCAGTGACTACCCTAGCCGGGGATTCGATACGCAGTATTTT. The encoded protein is CASSDYPSRGFDTQYF.

CDR3 sequence: CASSSGQIGNTIYF. The CDR3 coding sequence is TGTGCCAGCAGCTCGGGACAGATTGGAAACACCATATATTTT. The chain links TRBV3-1 (or the pseudogene TRBV3-2) to TRBJ1-3; 7 bases match TRBD1. V dropped 5 bases and J dropped 3; count of bases not matched to a gene: 4. CDR1 LGHDT and CDR2 YNNKEL come from the germline V gene (reference sequence). This CDR3 comprises 14 residues.

The chain couples TRBV5-1 to TRBJ1-4, with D perhaps TRBD1 (5 bases). The CDR3 loop spans 14 amino acids. Trimming shortened V by 0 bases and J by 6 bases, and 9 bases separated the two germline ends. Per the germline V gene, CDR1 is SGHRS and CDR2 is YFSETQ. The CDR3 here is CASSLAGVDEKLFF. The CDR3 DNA sequence: TGCGCCAGCAGCTTGGCGGGGGTTGATGAAAAACTGTTTTTT. Using reference TRBV5-1 and TRBJ1-4 for the parts outside the CDR3, the full variable domain is KAGVTQTPRYLIKTRGQQVTLSCSPISGHRSVSWYQQTPGQGLQFLFEYFSETQRNKGNFPGRFSGRQFSNSRSEMNVSTLELGDSALYLCASSLAGVDEKLFFGSGTQLSVL.

This clone was recorded a few times. The rearrangement uses TRBV5-4 and TRBJ2-3, with D possibly called TRBD1 or TRBD2 (5 bases each). Trimming stripped 1 base from V and 2 bases from J, with 11 bases between. CDR3 length: 15 amino acids. Per the germline V gene, CDR1 is SGHNT and CDR2 is YYREEE (reference sequence). The CDR3 nucleotides are TGTGCCAGCAGCTTGTCTGGGGGTTTCACAGATACGCAGTATTTT. It translates to CASSLSGGFTDTQYF.

The V gene is TRBV2, the J gene TRBJ1-5, with D tentatively TRBD1 (5 bases). The V end lost 8 bases, the J end lost 9 bases, and 11 bases lay between the germline ends. CDR1 is SNHLY and CDR2 is FYNNEI in the germline V gene. This CDR3 spans 11 amino acids. CDR3 amino acids: CASAVGGPQHF. The CDR3, as DNA: TGTGCCAGCGCTGTGGGGGGGCCCCAGCATTTT.

CDR3 region: CASSLALAGGSRETQYF. CDR3 bases: TGTGCCAGCAGCTTGGCGCTAGCGGGGGGATCCCGAGAGACCCAGTACTTC. V is TRBV5-8 and J is TRBJ2-5; 11 bases map to TRBD2. Germline V gives CDR1 SGHTS, CDR2 YDEGEE. V trimming: 0 bases; J trimming: 4 bases; junction bases outside the gene matches: 8. This CDR3 is 17 amino acids long.

The chain combines TRBV7-9 with TRBJ2-2; maybe TRBD2 (5 bases). Germline V gene lookup returns CDR1 SEHNR and CDR2 FQNEAQ (reference sequence). With 4 bases removed from V and 5 bases from J, the gap between germline ends came to 14 bases. The CDR3 length is 15 residues. The CDR3 DNA is TGTGCCAGCAGCTCCCCCCTACTAGGAACCGGGGAGCTGTTTTTT. Encoded protein: CASSSPLLGTGELFF.

The CDR3 protein is CASSALAGGYYNEQFF. As DNA, the CDR3 is TGTGCCAGCAGTGCCCTAGCGGGAGGATACTACAATGAGCAGTTCTTC. The chain couples TRBV6-1 to TRBJ2-1, with 11 positions matching TRBD2. The trim removed 4 bases at V and 3 bases at J, leaving 5 bases unmatched. The CDR3 covers 16 residues. CDR1 and CDR2 from the germline V gene are MNHNS and SASEGT.

This chain links TRBV5-4 with TRBJ2-1; D ambiguous. The CDR3 loop spans 15 amino acids. Per the germline V gene, CDR1 is SGHNT and CDR2 is YYREEE (reference sequence). Trimming took 1 base from V and 0 from J, leaving 8 bases between them. CDR3 nucleotides: TGTGCCAGCAGCTTGACAACACCCTCCTACAATGAGCAGTTCTTC. This codes for CASSLTTPSYNEQFF.

This chain joins TRBV6-5 and TRBJ1-3; D gene ambiguous. V was trimmed by 11 bases and J by 4 bases, leaving 15 bases between them. The CDR3 has 13 amino acids. The germline V gene encodes CDR1 MNHEY and CDR2 SVGAGI. CDR3 coding DNA: TGTGCCTGCAAGTTTGTCTACGGAAACACCATATATTTT. This gives the protein CACKFVYGNTIYF.

The chain is built from TRBV3-1 (or the pseudogene TRBV3-2) and TRBJ1-5; no reliable D call. Trimming cost V 2 bases and J 3 bases, with 11 bases left between them. CDR3 length equals 15 residues. CDR1 and CDR2 (germline): LGHDT, YNNKEL (reference sequence). This chain's CDR3 is CASSQWTGDNQPQHF. CDR3 in DNA: TGTGCCAGCAGCCAATGGACCGGGGACAATCAGCCCCAGCATTTT.

V usage is TRBV27 and J usage is TRBJ1-1; TRBD1 matches at 8 bases. Germline loops: CDR1 MNHEY, CDR2 SMNVEV (reference sequence). The CDR3 totals 14 residues. After removal of 3 bases from V and 5 bases from J, the junction contained 5 bases not matched to a gene. The CDR3 region is CASSFRTGTTEAFF. The CDR3 region has the DNA TGTGCCAGCAGTTTTAGGACAGGGACGACTGAAGCTTTCTTT.

This chain uses TRBV6-5 with TRBJ2-5; no clear D. The CDR3 has 13 amino acids. Trimming cost V 6 bases and J 4 bases, with 12 bases left between them. From germline, CDR1 is MNHEY and CDR2 SVGAGI. The CDR3 DNA is TGTGCCAGCAGGCAAATCGAGAGAGAGACCCAGTACTTC. This sequence encodes CASRQIERETQYF.

The chain recombines TRBV12-3 or TRBV12-4 with TRBJ1-5; D not certain. Trimming removed 6 bases at V and 2 bases at J, with 5 bases between. The CDR3 contains 12 residues. The CDR3 nucleotides are TGTGCCAGCAGAGGTGGCAATCAGCCCCAGCATTTT. Protein sequence: CASRGGNQPQHF.

The V call is TRBV7-9, the J call TRBJ1-2; weak D call: TRBD1 (5 bases). Germline CDR1 is SEHNR and CDR2 is FQNEAQ (reference sequence). The V and J ends lost 6 bases and 2 bases respectively, with 16 bases between them. CDR3 length: 15 amino acids. CDR3 protein: CASSSPGRQNYGYTF. Written as DNA, the CDR3 is TGTGCCAGCAGTTCTCCGGGGCGGCAGAACTATGGCTACACCTTC.

The chain uses TRBV6-4 and TRBJ2-7; possible D gene TRBD2, 5 bases. This CDR3 has 15 residues. Germline V lookup: CDR1 MRHNA, CDR2 SNTAGT. V dropped 6 bases and J dropped 3 bases, with 18 bases sitting between them. The CDR3 is CASSRGRRKIYEQYF. The DNA for the CDR3 is TGTGCCAGCAGCAGAGGGCGACGGAAGATCTACGAGCAGTACTTC.

V gene TRBV2 combines with J gene TRBJ2-2; 7 bases line up with TRBD1. The CDR3 spans 15 residues. The germline V gene encodes CDR1 SNHLY and CDR2 FYNNEI. The V segment lost 6 bases and the J segment 1 base; nucleotides outside the gene matches: 5. DNA for the CDR3: TGTGCCAGCAGCCCCCAGGGGGAGAACACCGGGGAGCTGTTTTTT. Encoded protein: CASSPQGENTGELFF. Full variable domain (remainder filled in from reference TRBV2 and TRBJ2-2): EPEVTQTPSHQVTQMGQEVILRCVPISNHLYFYWYRQILGQKVEFLVSFYNNEISEKSEIFDDQFSVERPDGSNFTLKIRSTKLEDSAMYFCASSPQGENTGELFFGEGSRLTVL.

This chain joins TRBV10-3 and TRBJ1-1; 7 bases line up with TRBD1. V lost 6 bases, J lost 3 bases, and 4 bases stayed unmatched. CDR1 is ENHRY, CDR2 SYGVKD, per germline. The CDR3 loop spans 13 amino acids. CDR3 sequence reads: CAISLTGDTEAFF. As DNA, the CDR3 is TGTGCCATCAGCCTCACAGGGGACACTGAAGCTTTCTTT.

The J gene is TRBJ1-2, the V gene TRBV5-1; D gene uncertain. V shed 0 bases and J shed 5 bases, with 8 bases lying between them. This CDR3 has 13 residues. Germline V gene sequence: CDR1 SGHRS, CDR2 YFSETQ. CDR3 nucleotide sequence: TGCGCCAGCAGCTTGGGCGGAAGGTATGGCTACACCTTC. Encoded protein: CASSLGGRYGYTF.

This clone was picked up a small number of times. This chain connects TRBV6-5 to TRBJ2-5; 7 positions match TRBD1. V was clipped by 6 bases and J by 5 bases; unmatched bases: 6. CDR1 is MNHEY, CDR2 SVGAGI, per germline. The CDR3 spans 13 residues. The CDR3 region is CASSPRRGETQYF. As DNA, the CDR3 is TGTGCCAGCAGCCCCCGCAGGGGGGAGACCCAGTACTTC.

For the CDR3, the DNA is TGTGCTAGTGGTTGGACAGGATGGGTCGTCTCGGATAATTCACCCCTCCACTTT. Translation: CASGWTGWVVSDNSPLHF. The chain joins TRBV12-5 to TRBJ1-6; 7 bases are shared with TRBD1. Trimming took 4 bases from V and 5 from J; bases not matched to a gene: 14. Germline V lookup: CDR1 LGHNT, CDR2 FRNRAP. The CDR3 has 18 residues.

The rearrangement joins TRBV27 to TRBJ1-3; D is uncertain. V was pared by 5 bases and J by 2 bases, with 10 bases between. This CDR3 is built from 14 residues. The germline CDR1 and CDR2 sequences are MNHEY and SMNVEV (reference sequence). CDR3 coding DNA: TGTGCCAGCAGTAAGCGGGAGGCTGGAAACACCATATATTTT. Translating gives CASSKREAGNTIYF.

Only one count was recorded for this clone. The rearrangement joins TRBV7-9 to TRBJ1-1; unclear D gene. From germline, CDR1 is SEHNR and CDR2 FQNEAQ (reference sequence). V was clipped by 3 bases and J by 4 bases, with 9 bases between them. The CDR3 is 13 amino acids. CDR3 sequence (DNA): TGTGCCAGCAGCTTTGTAGCGGGCACTGAAGCTTTCTTT. Translated: CASSFVAGTEAFF.

CDR3 bases: TGCAGCGCCCGACGGGACACCGGGGAGCTGTTTTTT. Residues: CSARRDTGELFF. The V and J genes are TRBV29-1 and TRBJ2-2; D is uncertain. The V gene's germline CDR1 is SQVTM and CDR2 ANQGSEA. Trimming pared 7 bases from V and 3 bases from J, leaving 9 bases between. The length of the CDR3 is 12 residues.

The genes are TRBV11-2 and TRBJ1-2; no firm D call. Looked up from germline, CDR1 is SGHAT and CDR2 is FQNNGV. The CDR3 is 13 amino acids. Deletions cut 0 bases from V and 10 bases from J, with 12 bases between. CDR3 nucleotide sequence: TGTGCCAGCAGCTTAGATGGTCCAGAAACCTACACCTTC. Translated: CASSLDGPETYTF.

The J gene is TRBJ2-5, the V gene TRBV6-4; D not certain. V gave up 6 bases and J gave up 5 bases, with 13 bases separating them. From germline, CDR1 is MRHNA and CDR2 SNTAGT. This CDR3 region has 13 residues. CDR3 bases: TGTGCCAGCAGCATACGGGCATCGGAGACCCAGTACTTC. As protein: CASSIRASETQYF.